This T cell receptor (beta chain) was found in a study of CD4 T cells in relation to SARS-CoV-2 and coronaviruses. The germline gives CDR1 MNHNY, CDR2 SVGAGI (reference sequence). Trimming removed 7 bases from V and 3 bases from J; junction bases left unmatched: 9. CDR3 length: 15 residues. The method was immunoSEQ multiplex PCR; TCRdb's version includes in-frame clones alone and lacks a portion of them. The sample shows some 20,000 clones, more than 65% of them seen only once. Before the COVID-19 pandemic, during about 2010-2019, CD4+ T cells were taken from unexposed donors. After ten to eleven days of culture, CD4+ T cells were isolated. As cell numbers allowed, unexposed-donor CD4+ T cells faced SARS-CoV-2 S/N and four cold-coronavirus spikes. In regard to this clone: The antigen is undetermined.

The V gene is TRBV6-6, the J gene TRBJ2-7; 10 nucleotides line up with TRBD1. This TCR was sampled from a human donor in good health. The source material was CD4+ T cells from PBMCs, cultured in vitro. CDR3 sequence (DNA): TGTGCCAGCAACGGACCGGGACAGGGGCACTACGAGCAGTACTTC. Its translation: CASNGPGQGHYEQYF.